This TCR beta chain was recovered during a study of CD8 T cells in Susac syndrome. The authors carried out high-throughput sequencing of TCR beta. They applied it to CD8+ and CD4+ T cells obtained from blood. TEMRA cells were enriched by FACS, and CD4+ and CD8+ T cells were negatively isolated. When the RNA was reverse transcribed, random hexamers were used with an input of roughly 0.45 to 1 ug. Coverage of TCR beta CDR3 amplification by immunoSEQ multiplex PCR extended to 54 Vbeta and 13 Jbeta. Each CDR3 protein gets one entry after TCRdb re-called the immunoSEQ multiplex PCR reads with MiXCR. This table has about 47,000 distinct CDR3 sequences, 85% to 95% appearing once. Material: CD8+ T cells from PBMCs. The receptor was isolated from a human donor in good health.

DNA of the CDR3: TGTGCCAGCCGAGGCGGGTCCTACAATGAGCAGTTCTTC. It specifies CASRGGSYNEQFF. The chain employs TRBV27 and TRBJ2-1, with a possible D match to TRBD2 (5 bases). Germline loops: CDR1 MNHEY, CDR2 SMNVEV (reference sequence). Deletions cut 8 bases from V and 1 base from J, with 9 bases between. The CDR3 spans 13 residues.